This T cell receptor beta chain was captured by sequencing in a study of technical replicates of blood from a few donors. Measured with immunoSEQ multiplex PCR; TCRdb has only the in-frame clones, and not every one. The sample has 100,000 or so clones; 90% to 97% are singletons. The CDR3 totals 13 residues. The sequenced sample consisted of T cells isolated from PBMCs. This chain joins TRBV21-1 and TRBJ1-4. TRBV21-1 is recorded as a pseudogene. The receptor was isolated from a human donor in good health. The CDR3 DNA is TGTGCCAGCAGCACTCCGAGAGGCGAAAAACTGTTTTTT. Its translation: CASSTPRGEKLFF.